This T cell receptor (beta chain) comes out of a study of control samples from healthy donors and cancer patients. Some clones are missing from TCRdb's copy, which holds only in-frame ones; the method was immunoSEQ multiplex PCR. The top ten clones hold 17% of a sample with roughly 120,000 clones, 80% to 90% of them seen once. V was cut by 11 bases and J by 8 bases, with 19 bases left in between. The CDR3 extends over 13 amino acids. From germline, CDR1 is MNHEY and CDR2 SVGAGI. The sample taken for sequencing was blood. The gene calls are TRBV6-5 and TRBJ1-3; weak D call: TRBD1 (6 bases). The origin of this receptor is a woman in her forties or fifties in good health. Here the CDR3 reads CACYRAGFDTIYF. The CDR3 DNA is TGTGCCTGTTACAGGGCAGGGTTTGACACCATATATTTT.